This T cell receptor (beta chain) stems from a study of OX40 agonist ivuxolimab in advanced cancers. Study-level points and caveats: Expanded clones were, on average, more numerous among CD8+ T cells than CD4+. By week 6 at 0.1 to 3.0 mg/kg, blood CD4+ and CD8+ T cells had expanded clonally. No determination was made of the antigen specificity of the expanded peripheral T cells. The authors also found low normalized T-cell clonal expansion in some nonresponders.

The CDR3 sequence is 14 residues long. Germline values: CDR1 LNHNV, CDR2 YYDKDF (reference sequence). With V trimmed by 8 bases and J by 4 bases, 6 bases remained unmatched. Some clones are missing from TCRdb's copy, which holds only in-frame ones; the method was immunoSEQ multiplex PCR. Seen here are 60,000 to 65,000 clones, roughly 90% observed once, and the top ten hold about 12%. Of note for this clone: The antigen remains undetermined.

This clonotype originated in an adult with an advanced solid tumor such as melanoma, head and neck, liver or kidney cancer. V is TRBV15 and J is TRBJ2-1; 9 nucleotides line up with TRBD2. Sequenced here: CD4+ or CD8+ T cells sorted from blood, sampled in a trial of the OX40 agonist ivuxolimab. The CDR3 sequence is CATYSGRGYNEQFF. The CDR3 region has the DNA TGTGCCACCTATAGCGGGAGAGGGTACAATGAGCAGTTCTTC.